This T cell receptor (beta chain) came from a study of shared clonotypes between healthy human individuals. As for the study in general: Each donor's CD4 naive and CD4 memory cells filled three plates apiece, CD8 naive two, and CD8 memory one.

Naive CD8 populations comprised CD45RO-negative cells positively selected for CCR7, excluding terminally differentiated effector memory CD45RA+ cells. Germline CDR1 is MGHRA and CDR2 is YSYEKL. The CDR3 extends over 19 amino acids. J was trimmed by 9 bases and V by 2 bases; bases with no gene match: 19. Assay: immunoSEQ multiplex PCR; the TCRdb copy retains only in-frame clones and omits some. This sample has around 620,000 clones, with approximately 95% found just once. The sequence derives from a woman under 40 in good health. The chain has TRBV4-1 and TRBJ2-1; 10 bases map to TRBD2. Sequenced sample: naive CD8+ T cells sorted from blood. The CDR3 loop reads CASSQQASQGSSGSSEQFF. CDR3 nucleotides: TGCGCCAGCAGCCAACAAGCAAGCCAGGGTTCTAGCGGGAGTAGTGAGCAGTTCTTC.